What follows are 10 T cell receptor beta chains derived from one specimen sequenced in a study of T cells after yellow fever vaccination (dated by TCRdb to between 2018 and 2021). The library relied on 5' RACE. Instrument on record: Illumina NovaSeq 6000. The raw public data were reprocessed by TCRdb itself: fastp quality trimming at Q25, MiXCR clonotype calling, in-frame beta chains only. Every CDR3 protein is listed once, alongside the most common genes and DNA of its rows. Recorded for this sample are 230,000 or so distinct CDR3 sequences; about 3.5% of them occurred a single time. The ten biggest clones cover roughly a fifth of the sample. The treatment or condition label of this sample denotes: live attenuated yellow fever vaccine strain. This specimen consisted of PBMCs, obtained 15 days after the yellow fever booster vaccination. Receptor source: a man younger than 35 who received the YFV17D yellow fever vaccine.

The sample holds many counts of this clonotype. This chain connects TRBV6-2 or TRBV6-3 to TRBJ1-5; possible D gene TRBD1, 6 bases. CDR3 size: 18 residues. Germline V gives CDR1 MNHEY, CDR2 SVGEGT. V dropped 2 bases and J dropped 0 bases, with 17 bases sitting between them. CDR3 nucleotide sequence: TGTGCCAGCAGTTACGAGGTCTGGGGGCGGGATAGCAATCAGCCCCAGCATTTT. It encodes CASSYEVWGRDSNQPQHF.

This clonotype was counted ten times or more. V and J are TRBV28 and TRBJ2-3; 7 nucleotides match TRBD2. The V and J ends lost 6 bases and 5 bases, in that order; junction bases with no gene match: 5. The CDR3 loop spans 13 amino acids. Germline V gene sequence: CDR1 MDHEN, CDR2 SYDVKM. CDR3 in DNA: TGTGCCAGCAGCGGCGGGGGTGGAGATACGCAGTATTTT. It yields the protein CASSGGGGDTQYF.

This clonotype was recorded at least ten times. The CDR3 DNA reads TGTGCCAGCAGTGCCAACACAGATACGCAGTATTTT. This sequence encodes CASSANTDTQYF. The chain employs TRBV12-3 or TRBV12-4 and TRBJ2-3; no definite D call. V shed 5 bases and J shed 2 bases, with 5 bases lying between them. CDR3 length equals 12 residues.

This clonotype was observed at least ten times. The chain links TRBV7-8 to TRBJ1-2; possible D gene TRBD1, 5 bases. The V end lost 2 bases, the J end lost 1 base, and 14 bases lay between the germline ends. The germline gives CDR1 SGHVS, CDR2 FQNEAQ. There are 16 residues in the CDR3. CDR3 sequence: CASSLIQGGLNYGYTF. The CDR3 nucleotides are TGTGCCAGCAGCTTAATCCAGGGTGGGCTTAACTATGGCTACACCTTC.

Many counts were recorded for this clonotype. This chain links TRBV5-1 with TRBJ1-2, with TRBD1 identical over 8 bases. With V trimmed by 0 bases and J by 8 bases, 9 bases remained unmatched. Germline V gives CDR1 SGHRS, CDR2 YFSETQ. CDR3 size: 15 residues. Written as DNA, the CDR3 is TGCGCCAGCAGCTTGGGACAGGGGCCTATGGGGGGCTACACCTTC. Protein product: CASSLGQGPMGGYTF. The full variable domain, rest sourced from reference TRBV5-1 and TRBJ1-2, is KAGVTQTPRYLIKTRGQQVTLSCSPISGHRSVSWYQQTPGQGLQFLFEYFSETQRNKGNFPGRFSGRQFSNSRSEMNVSTLELGDSALYLCASSLGQGPMGGYTFGSGTRLTVV.

This clonotype was seen ten or more times. The rearrangement links TRBV11-2 to TRBJ2-7; a weak D match, TRBD1 (6 bases). From germline, CDR1 is SGHAT and CDR2 FQNNGV. Trimming cost V 0 bases and J 0 bases, with 15 bases left between them. This CDR3 contains 17 residues. The CDR3 DNA sequence: TGTGCCAGCAGCTTAGATCAACGGCAGGGGAGCTCCTACGAGCAGTACTTC. This encodes CASSLDQRQGSSYEQYF.

This clonotype was picked up many times. This chain connects TRBV7-2 to TRBJ2-7; a possible D gene is TRBD1 (6 bases). This CDR3 has 16 amino acids. CDR1 and CDR2 (germline): SGHTA, FQGNSA. Trimming pared 1 base from V and 6 bases from J, leaving 19 bases between. The CDR3 is CASSLVGGHNPAEQYV. CDR3 DNA sequence: TGTGCCAGCAGCTTAGTTGGGGGCCACAACCCGGCCGAGCAGTACGTC.

This clonotype was recorded many times. The CDR3 loop is CASSQESHRSYGYTF. The DNA of the CDR3 is TGCGCCAGCAGCCAAGAGAGTCACCGGAGCTATGGCTACACCTTC. The chain uses TRBV4-3 and TRBJ1-2; D gene uncertain. CDR1 is LGHNA and CDR2 is YSLEER in the germline V gene. Trimming took off 0 bases at V and 4 bases at J, with 12 bases between the two ends. The CDR3 covers 15 residues.

The V and J genes are TRBV7-9 and TRBJ1-2, with D uncertain. V was cut by 8 bases and J by 7 bases, with 14 bases left in between. Germline CDR1 SEHNR, CDR2 FQNEAQ (reference sequence). CDR3 size: 12 residues. The CDR3 DNA sequence: TGTGCCAGCTCGCCGGGGAGTGGTGGCTACACCTTC. It codes for CASSPGSGGYTF.

This clonotype was observed at least ten times. V and J are TRBV27 and TRBJ2-5; D call uncertain. The CDR3 loop spans 13 amino acids. Germline-derived CDR1 and CDR2 are MNHEY and SMNVEV (reference sequence). V gave up 6 bases and J gave up 1 base, with 9 bases separating them. CDR3 amino acids: CASRELGQETQYF. CDR3 nucleotide sequence: TGTGCCAGCAGGGAGCTCGGCCAAGAGACCCAGTACTTC.